The next 7 T cell receptor beta chains were all read from a single sample in a study of brain metastases from non-small cell lung cancer. Some clones are missing from TCRdb's copy, which holds only in-frame ones; the method was immunoSEQ multiplex PCR. Of about 4,100 clones in the sample, roughly 87% are singletons; the top ten hold roughly 3.5%. The material sequenced was primary lung tumor tissue. The receptors were gathered from a donor aged 40 or over with non-small cell lung cancer.

The V call is TRBV29-1, the J call TRBJ2-1; tentatively, D is TRBD1 (5 bases). CDR1 is SQVTM, CDR2 ANQGSEA, per germline. Trimming shortened V by 7 bases and J by 6 bases, and 22 bases separated the two germline ends. The CDR3 runs 15 residues. The CDR3 DNA follows: TGCAGCGGTCGGAAAACTCAGGACATCCGCAATGAGCAGTTCTTC. It codes for CSGRKTQDIRNEQFF.

The V gene is TRBV7-2, the J gene TRBJ2-7; TRBD2 agrees at 9 bases. Trimming took 3 bases from V and 3 from J; bases not matched to a gene: 3. The germline V gene has CDR1 SGHTA and CDR2 FQGNSA. This CDR3 contains 14 residues. The CDR3 protein is CASSFVSGGYEQYF. The CDR3 DNA follows: TGTGCCAGCAGCTTTGTTAGCGGGGGCTACGAGCAGTACTTC. The full variable domain, in which reference TRBV7-2 and TRBJ2-7 provide the parts outside the CDR3, is GAGVSQSPSNKVTEKGKDVELRCDPISGHTALYWYRQSLGQGLEFLIYFQGNSAPDKSGLPSDRFSAERTGGSVSTLTIQRTQQEDSAVYLCASSFVSGGYEQYFGPGTRLTVT.

This chain uses TRBV19 with TRBJ1-6; no clear D gene. Per germline, CDR1 LNHDA and CDR2 SQIVND (reference sequence). CDR3 length: 16 amino acids. The germline V and J ends were trimmed by 1 base and 5 bases, with 12 bases remaining between them. The chain's CDR3 is CASSIVRLTDNSPLHF. For the CDR3, the DNA is TGTGCCAGTAGTATAGTTCGACTTACGGATAATTCACCCCTCCACTTT.

V gene TRBV6-5 combines with J gene TRBJ2-3; TRBD1 matches 10 bases. The CDR3 totals 15 residues. V lost 7 bases, J lost 0 bases, and 4 bases stayed unmatched. Germline loops: CDR1 MNHEY, CDR2 SVGAGI. CDR3 region: CASKGQGGSTDTQYF. DNA for the CDR3: TGTGCCAGCAAAGGACAGGGGGGTAGCACAGATACGCAGTATTTT.

This sequence joins TRBV5-8 and TRBJ2-1; the D call may be TRBD1 or TRBD2 (6 bases each). Trimming stripped 2 bases from V and 1 base from J, with 10 bases between. Germline assignment: CDR1 SGHTS and CDR2 YDEGEE. The CDR3 covers 15 residues. CDR3: CASSLQGGSYNEQFF. In nucleotides, the CDR3 is TGTGCCAGCAGCTTACAAGGGGGGTCCTACAATGAGCAGTTCTTC.

The J gene is TRBJ1-1, the V gene TRBV7-3, with 10 bases fitting TRBD1. This CDR3 has 14 amino acids. In germline, CDR1 is SGHTA, CDR2 FQGTGA. The trim removed 3 bases at V and 5 bases at J, leaving 3 bases unmatched. CDR3 sequence: CASSFRGQGTEAFF. The CDR3 DNA follows: TGTGCCAGCAGCTTCCGGGGACAGGGGACTGAAGCTTTCTTT.

This sequence joins TRBV7-8 and TRBJ2-5; D remains unclear. V dropped 2 bases and J dropped 5 bases, with 12 bases sitting between them. CDR3 length: 14 residues. Germline CDR1 reads SGHVS; CDR2 reads FQNEAQ. CDR3 region: CASSLIMPSETQYF. CDR3 coding DNA: TGTGCCAGCAGCTTAATTATGCCGTCCGAGACCCAGTACTTC.